What follows describes a single T cell receptor beta chain. Antigen unknown. Measured with immunoSEQ multiplex PCR; TCRdb has only the in-frame clones, and not every one. This sample has 30,000 to 35,000 clones; 80% to 90% occur once, and the top ten carry about 3%. The record originates from a study of chemoradiotherapy in HPV16-positive cancers. Study-wide results and caveats: For HPV16-positive patients, expanding HPV-responsive T cells associated with longer recurrence-free survival. Non-HPV-specific T cells did not expand in tumors during treatment, whereas candidate HPV-specific clones and E7-related motifs did.

Over chemoradiotherapy, repertoires were sampled more than once. The germline CDR1 and CDR2 sequences are MRHNA and SNTAGT. This CDR3 has 14 residues. Trimming left V 8 bases short and J 0 bases short, with 8 bases between. This clonotype was sampled from a human donor with HPV-associated anogenital cancer. The source material was blood, sampled from a patient who underwent chemoradiotherapy. The chain employs TRBV6-4 and TRBJ2-6; D is possibly TRBD2 (6 bases). The CDR3 is CASGRGSGANVLTF. The CDR3 region has the DNA TGTGCCAGCGGGCGGGGCTCTGGGGCCAACGTCCTGACTTTC.